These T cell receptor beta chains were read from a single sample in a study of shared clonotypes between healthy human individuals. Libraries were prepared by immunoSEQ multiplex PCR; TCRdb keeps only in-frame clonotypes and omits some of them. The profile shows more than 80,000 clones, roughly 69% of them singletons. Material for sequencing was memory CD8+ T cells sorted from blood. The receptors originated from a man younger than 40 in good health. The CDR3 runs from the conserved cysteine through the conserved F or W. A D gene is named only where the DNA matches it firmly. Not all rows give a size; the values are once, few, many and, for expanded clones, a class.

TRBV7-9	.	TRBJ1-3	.	CASSLGNTIYF	TGTGCCAGCAGCCTGGGAAACACCATATATTTT
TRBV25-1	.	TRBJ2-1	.	CASSADEQFF	TGTGCCAGCAGTGCGGATGAGCAGTTCTTC
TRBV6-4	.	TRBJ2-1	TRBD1	CASSGGTGANEQFF	TGTGCCAGCAGTGGAGGGACAGGGGCCAATGAGCAGTTCTTC
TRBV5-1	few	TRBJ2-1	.	CASSPDSYNEQFF	TGCGCCAGCAGCCCGGACAGTTACAATGAGCAGTTCTTC
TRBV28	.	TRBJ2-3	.	CASRGLYTDTQYF	TGTGCCAGCAGGGGACTTTACACAGATACGCAGTATTTT
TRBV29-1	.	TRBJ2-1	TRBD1	CSTHGTGVHNEQFF	TGCAGCACCCACGGGACAGGCGTTCACAATGAGCAGTTCTTC
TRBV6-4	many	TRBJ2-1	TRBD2	CASSVDTGGPHNEQFF	TGTGCCAGCAGTGTTGATACGGGAGGGCCTCACAATGAGCAGTTCTTC
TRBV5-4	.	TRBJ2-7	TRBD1	CASSFPGQGIYEQYF	TGTGCCAGCAGCTTTCCGGGACAGGGCATCTACGAGCAGTACTTC
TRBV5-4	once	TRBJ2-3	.	CASSFKQVRRLLTDTQYF	TGTGCCAGCAGCTTCAAGCAGGTTCGGCGTCTCCTCACAGATACGCAGTATTTT
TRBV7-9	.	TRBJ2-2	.	CASSLSPAGELFF	TGTGCCAGCAGCTTATCCCCCGCCGGGGAGCTGTTTTTT
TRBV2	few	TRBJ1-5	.	CASERGAGGDQPQHF	TGTGCCAGCGAGCGAGGCGCGGGGGGGGATCAGCCCCAGCATTTT